These 26 T cell receptor beta chains came from one sample sequenced in a study of CD4+ T cells in melanoma. Assay used: immunoSEQ multiplex PCR; TCRdb lists only in-frame clones, some missing. The repertoire consists of around 100,000 clones, with around 93% occurring once and the leading ten covering about 3.3%. Sample: peripheral blood. All receptors derive from a human donor with melanoma.

The chain employs TRBV14 and TRBJ2-1; TRBD1 matches 11 bases. This CDR3 is built from 15 residues. Trimming at V came to 3 bases and at J to 9 bases, leaving 7 bases not matched to a gene. Looked up from germline, CDR1 is SGHDN and CDR2 is FVKESK. The DNA for the CDR3 is TGTGCCAGCAGCCAGCGGACAGGGGGCTTAGGTGAGCAGTTCTTC. Protein sequence: CASSQRTGGLGEQFF.

The J gene is TRBJ2-2, the V gene TRBV25-1, with 13 bases identical to TRBD2. The germline gives CDR1 MGHDK, CDR2 SYGVNS. CDR3 length: 16 amino acids. The trim removed 6 bases at V and 2 bases at J, leaving 3 bases unmatched. The CDR3 DNA reads TGTGCCAGCAGAGGACTAGCGGGGGCTAACACCGGGGAGCTGTTTTTT. Translation gives CASRGLAGANTGELFF.

The chain is built from TRBV6-1 and TRBJ1-6; D not certain. V was shortened by 2 bases and J by 8 bases, with 10 bases between the two germline ends. Germline loops: CDR1 MNHNS, CDR2 SASEGT. The CDR3 extends over 14 amino acids. CDR3 amino acids: CASSEMDGYSPLHF. CDR3 in DNA: TGTGCCAGCAGTGAAATGGACGGATATTCACCCCTCCACTTT.

The chain uses TRBV2 and TRBJ2-6, with D uncertain. V shed 4 bases and J shed 0 bases, with 7 bases lying between them. CDR3 length: 15 residues. CDR1 is SNHLY, CDR2 FYNNEI, per germline. The CDR3 DNA reads as TGTGCCAGCAGTGCAGGAACCTCTGGGGCCAACGTCCTGACTTTC. The encoded protein is CASSAGTSGANVLTF.

The V gene is TRBV27, the J gene TRBJ2-7; D is undetermined. V dropped 5 bases and J dropped 2 bases, with 13 bases sitting between them. Germline values: CDR1 MNHEY, CDR2 SMNVEV (reference sequence). The CDR3 is made up of 14 amino acids. The CDR3 nucleotides read TGTGCCAGCAGTCCCCGGTTTCCTGCCTACGAGCAGTACTTC. Its protein is CASSPRFPAYEQYF.

In its sample, this clone was seen once. The CDR3 here is CASKREGSDTQYF. As DNA, the CDR3 is TGTGCCAGCAAGCGGGAGGGGTCAGATACGCAGTATTTT. The V call is TRBV9, the J call TRBJ2-3; TRBD2 matches at 10 bases. After removal of 6 bases from V and 4 bases from J, the junction contained 2 bases not matched to a gene. The germline V gene has CDR1 SGDLS and CDR2 YYNGEE. This CDR3 region has 13 residues.

V and J are TRBV29-1 and TRBJ2-3; D call uncertain. The V end lost 7 bases, the J end lost 3 bases, and 11 bases lay between the germline ends. The length of the CDR3 is 12 residues. Germline values: CDR1 SQVTM, CDR2 ANQGSEA. This CDR3 is CSAVSGTDTQYF. CDR3 in DNA: TGCAGCGCTGTTTCCGGGACAGATACGCAGTATTTT.

V usage is TRBV6-5 and J usage is TRBJ1-3, with 9 bases that match TRBD1. The CDR3 is 16 amino acids. The V segment lost 2 bases and the J segment 1 base; nucleotides outside the gene matches: 3. CDR1 MNHEY and CDR2 SVGAGI come from the germline V gene. CDR3 residues: CASSYGTGTSGNTIYF. The CDR3 bases are TGTGCCAGCAGTTACGGGACAGGGACATCTGGAAACACCATATATTTT.

Note on this clone: A read error may produce the germline difference seen at one junction end. This chain links TRBV7-2 with TRBJ2-3, with 7 bases that match TRBD2. The CDR3 consists of 14 residues. Germline CDR1 and CDR2: SGHTA and FQGNSA. DNA of the CDR3: TGTGCCAGCAGCTGGGGCGGGAGCAAAGATACGCAGTATTTT. Encoded protein: CASSWGGSKDTQYF. Full variable domain (outside the CDR3, taken from reference TRBV7-2 and TRBJ2-3): GAGVSQSPSNKVTEKGKDVELRCDPISGHTALYWYRQSLGQGLEFLIYFQGNSAPDKSGLPSDRFSAERTGGSVSTLTIQRTQQEDSAVYLCASSWGGSKDTQYFGPGTRLTVL.

The V call is TRBV10-3, the J call TRBJ2-5; 13 nucleotides align to TRBD2. Trimming cost V 0 bases and J 5 bases; bases outside gene matches: 3. CDR1 and CDR2 from the germline V gene are ENHRY and SYGVKD. The CDR3 extends over 16 amino acids. This chain's CDR3 is CAISESTSGRGETQYF. For the CDR3, the DNA is TGTGCCATCAGTGAGTCCACTAGCGGGAGGGGTGAGACCCAGTACTTC.

In nucleotides, the CDR3 is TGCGCCAGCAGCTTGGACGGGGGTTCCTACAATGAGCAGTTCTTC. Amino acid sequence: CASSLDGGSYNEQFF. V usage is TRBV5-1 and J usage is TRBJ2-1; tentatively, D is TRBD2 (6 bases). Germline CDR1 reads SGHRS; CDR2 reads YFSETQ. Trimming removed 0 bases at V and 1 base at J, with 8 bases between. The CDR3 length is 15 residues. Complete variable domain (other parts from reference TRBV5-1 and TRBJ2-1): KAGVTQTPRYLIKTRGQQVTLSCSPISGHRSVSWYQQTPGQGLQFLFEYFSETQRNKGNFPGRFSGRQFSNSRSEMNVSTLELGDSALYLCASSLDGGSYNEQFFGPGTRLTVL.

This clone appeared once. The chain couples TRBV7-3 to TRBJ2-1; 8 bases map to TRBD2. Germline V CDR1 and CDR2: SGHTA, FQGTGA. V lost 5 bases, J lost 10 bases, and 10 bases stayed unmatched. The CDR3 totals 14 residues. As DNA, the CDR3 is TGTGCCAGCAGCACCGGGGGGGCCGATCGGGAGCAGTTCTTC. It specifies CASSTGGADREQFF.

In nucleotides, the CDR3 is TGTGCCAGAAAGGCCATACCAACCTACGAGCAGTACTTC. This translates into CARKAIPTYEQYF. This rearrangement joins TRBV5-3 to TRBJ2-7, with D unresolved. TRBV5-3 is given ORF status, its function remaining uncertain. The germline V and J ends were trimmed by 6 bases and 2 bases, with 12 bases remaining between them. CDR3 size: 13 residues.

This clone is a singleton in its sample. The V call is TRBV27, the J call TRBJ2-6; 7 nucleotides agree with TRBD1. Trimming cost V 4 bases and J 0 bases; bases outside gene matches: 12. Germline CDR1 is MNHEY and CDR2 is SMNVEV (reference sequence). The CDR3 is made up of 19 amino acids. The CDR3 reads CASSSQPGQRISGANVLTF. As DNA, the CDR3 is TGTGCCAGCAGTTCACAGCCGGGACAGAGAATCTCTGGGGCCAACGTCCTGACTTTC. The full variable domain, rest sourced from reference TRBV27 and TRBJ2-6, is EAQVTQNPRYLITVTGKKLTVTCSQNMNHEYMSWYRQDPGLGLRQIYYSMNVEVTDKGDVPEGYKVSRKEKRNFPLILESPSPNQTSLYFCASSSQPGQRISGANVLTFGAGSRLTVL.

The chain recombines TRBV21-1 with TRBJ1-1. TRBV21-1 is marked as a pseudogene. This CDR3 comprises 14 residues. The CDR3 loop reads CASSSRRGGTEAFF. For the CDR3, the DNA is TGTGCCAGCAGCTCCCGACGGGGGGGGACTGAAGCTTTCTTT.

V is TRBV7-2 and J is TRBJ2-7, with D maybe TRBD1 (5 bases). This CDR3 has 14 residues. Germline CDR1 and CDR2: SGHTA and FQGNSA. Trimming cost V 1 base and J 1 base, with 8 bases left between them. CDR3: CASSLDRLSYEQYF. The DNA for the CDR3 is TGTGCCAGCAGCTTAGACAGGCTTTCCTACGAGCAGTACTTC.

The genes are TRBV7-3 and TRBJ2-1; 7 positions match TRBD2. Germline loops: CDR1 SGHTA, CDR2 FQGTGA. The CDR3 spans 16 residues. Trimming removed 4 bases from V and 0 bases from J; junction bases left unmatched: 6. CDR3 residues: CASSSGAGVSYNEQFF. The CDR3 nucleotides are TGTGCCAGCAGCTCAGGCGCGGGGGTCTCCTACAATGAGCAGTTCTTC.

The rearrangement links TRBV4-3 to TRBJ1-1; D ambiguous. Germline V lookup: CDR1 LGHNA, CDR2 YSLEER. Trimming took off 0 bases at V and 2 bases at J, with 10 bases between the two ends. CDR3 length equals 15 residues. The CDR3 sequence: CASSQDPEPNTEAFF. In nucleotides, the CDR3 is TGCGCCAGCAGCCAAGATCCGGAACCAAACACTGAAGCTTTCTTT.

This clone was counted a single time. The rearrangement uses TRBV2 and TRBJ2-2; TRBD2 is a possible D gene (5 bases). Germline CDR1 is SNHLY and CDR2 is FYNNEI. V shed 9 bases and J shed 1 base, with 12 bases lying between them. The CDR3 length is 14 residues. CDR3 in amino acids: CARKAEVNTGELFF. The CDR3 bases are TGTGCCAGGAAAGCGGAAGTGAACACCGGGGAGCTGTTTTTT.

This rearrangement joins TRBV6-6 to TRBJ2-2; 9 positions match TRBD1. The CDR3 spans 15 residues. J gave up 5 bases and V 4 bases, and 5 bases lay outside the gene matches. Germline V gene lookup returns CDR1 MNHNY and CDR2 SVGAGI (reference sequence). This CDR3 is CASSSRQGGTGELFF. For the CDR3, the DNA is TGTGCCAGCAGTTCCCGACAGGGGGGGACCGGGGAGCTGTTTTTT.

The V gene is TRBV6-6, the J gene TRBJ2-5; 9 bases are shared with TRBD2. Losses at the gene ends were 10 bases for V and 6 bases for J; bases not matched to a gene: 9. The CDR3 has 13 amino acids. Germline-derived CDR1 and CDR2 are MNHNY and SVGAGI (reference sequence). Here the CDR3 reads CATSAGGSKTQYF. The CDR3 region has the DNA TGTGCCACCTCCGCGGGGGGGAGTAAGACCCAGTACTTC.

J is TRBJ2-5 and V is TRBV7-3, with D tentatively TRBD1 (6 bases). Germline V gives CDR1 SGHTA, CDR2 FQGTGA. V was clipped by 0 bases and J by 5 bases, with 13 bases between them. This CDR3 region has 15 residues. CDR3 nucleotide sequence: TGTGCCAGCAGCTTAACTCGGGTTAGGGGGGAGACCCAGTACTTC. This translates into CASSLTRVRGETQYF. Full variable domain (missing parts from reference TRBV7-3 and TRBJ2-5): GAGVSQTPSNKVTEKGKYVELRCDPISGHTALYWYRQSLGQGPEFLIYFQGTGAADDSGLPNDRFFAVRPEGSVSTLKIQRTERGDSAVYLCASSLTRVRGETQYFGPGTRLLVL.

V and J are TRBV4-3 and TRBJ1-4; D is unresolved. Germline-derived CDR1 and CDR2 are LGHNA and YSLEER. Trimming took 0 bases from V and 8 from J, leaving 7 bases between them. The CDR3 has 13 amino acids. The CDR3 spells CASSQDPMEKLFF. The CDR3 DNA follows: TGCGCCAGCAGCCAAGATCCTATGGAAAAACTGTTTTTT.

V is TRBV4-3 and J is TRBJ2-1; TRBD1 or TRBD2 may be the D gene (5 bases each). Trimming removed 5 bases from V and 4 bases from J, with 18 bases in between. The CDR3 runs 16 residues. Looked up from germline, CDR1 is LGHNA and CDR2 is YSLEER. In DNA form, the CDR3 reads TGCGCCAGCAGCTATCGGGGCGGGTCCTTATACAATGAGCAGTTCTTC. Translating gives CASSYRGGSLYNEQFF.

The V and J genes are TRBV27 and TRBJ2-7; 14 positions agree with TRBD2. V lost 5 bases to trimming and J lost 2 bases; unmatched junction nucleotides: 11. The CDR3 contains 18 residues. Germline V gene data show CDR1 as MNHEY and CDR2 as SMNVEV (reference sequence). CDR3 sequence reads: CASSPIGTSGSVPYEQYF. The CDR3 nucleotides are TGTGCCAGCAGTCCAATCGGGACTAGCGGGAGCGTCCCCTACGAGCAGTACTTC.

The chain couples TRBV4-3 to TRBJ1-2, with 9 positions matching TRBD1. There are 15 residues in the CDR3. The ends lost 1 base at V and 6 bases at J; junction bases unmatched: 6. Looked up from germline, CDR1 is LGHNA and CDR2 is YSLEER. The CDR3 loop is CASSQVGQGLNGYTF. The CDR3 DNA sequence: TGCGCCAGCAGCCAAGTCGGACAGGGGCTCAATGGCTACACCTTC.